This T cell receptor (beta chain) originates from a study of cytomegalovirus exposure and HLA in healthy donors (dated 2017 in TCRdb). At the level of the whole study: A later analysis indicated that the roughly 130 validation repertoires were generated on the platform also employed for the approximately 690 repertoires of the first cohort. The study combined high-throughput TCR immunosequencing, statistical association of individual TCRs with disease status, and machine learning to predict cytomegalovirus infection status. The aim of the study was to test whether cataloging public T cell receptors could identify signatures of past pathogen exposure. In addition to the first cohort of around 670 subjects, a separate validation cohort of around 110 different subjects was used. What the research found in general, with its limitations: A total of roughly 160 TCR beta chains were listed by the study as associated with cytomegalovirus. The classifier was reported to diagnose cytomegalovirus status with high specificity and sensitivity in both the original and validation cohorts. All 130 or so repertoires were used to score co-occurrence in the validation cohort in a later analysis, because that analysis had no HLA typing for the cohort. In vitro tests confirmed that a few of the cytomegalovirus-associated TCR beta chains recognize cytomegalovirus antigens. According to the authors, the approach could potentially be generalized to other disease states and immunological phenotypes. In a later analysis, TCRs clustered in the first cohort were found to also tend to co-occur in the 130 or so validation repertoires, with approximately 93% of cluster scores above 0. Most TCR sequences were seen in very few donors, while some public TCRs were found in many individuals.

A remark on this clone: Which antigen it targets is not known. No per-base quality is available; no much larger clone lies one base away.

V lost 1 base and J lost 5 bases, and the count of bases not matched to a germline gene is 7. The CDR3 measures 16 amino acids from cysteine to phenylalanine. This entry keeps only the CDR3 DNA: 48 bases, framed from base 1. According to the germline V gene, CDR1 reads SGHVS and CDR2 reads FNYEAQ. The donors were included in the validation cohort of over a hundred subjects, a group kept apart from the 666-subject first cohort. Libraries came from the immunoSEQ multiplex PCR assay. In the original analysis: A statistical classification framework was built for diagnosing cytomegalovirus status from the catalog of TCR beta chain sequences. TCRdb provides this immuneACCESS table in a form limited to in-frame rearrangements. Some clones are lacking; in checked studies, under half of them reflect an unresolved V gene, and why the rest are absent is not known. V and J calls and clone size are given by that table; D and trimming were obtained from the DNA. The sample table holds 230,000 or so clones, of which just over 85% were seen once. The ten largest clones take up around 3% of the sample.

The chain is encoded by TRBV7-6 joined to TRBJ2-2; 7 central nucleotides agree with TRBD2. The TCR sequence derives from a woman aged 18 to 35 in good health and CMV-seronegative. The sample comprised PBMCs. The DNA sequence follows: TGTGCCAGCAGCTTAGTCGGCGGGAGAGGAACCGGGGAGCTGTTTTTT. Translated, it reads CASSLVGGRGTGELFF.